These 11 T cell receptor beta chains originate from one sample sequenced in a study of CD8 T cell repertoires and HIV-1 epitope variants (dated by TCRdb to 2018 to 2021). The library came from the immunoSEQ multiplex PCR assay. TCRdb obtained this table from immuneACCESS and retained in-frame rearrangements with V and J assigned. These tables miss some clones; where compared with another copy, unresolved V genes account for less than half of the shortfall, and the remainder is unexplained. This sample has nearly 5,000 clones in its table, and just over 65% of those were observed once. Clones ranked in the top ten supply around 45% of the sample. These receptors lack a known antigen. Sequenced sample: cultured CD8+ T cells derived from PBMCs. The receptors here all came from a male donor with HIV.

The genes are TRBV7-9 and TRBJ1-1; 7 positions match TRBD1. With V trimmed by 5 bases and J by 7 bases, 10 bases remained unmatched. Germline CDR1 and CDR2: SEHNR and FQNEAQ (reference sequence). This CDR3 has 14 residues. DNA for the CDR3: TGTGCCAGCAGCCTATCAGGGGGTAGCTATGAAGCTTTCTTT. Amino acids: CASSLSGGSYEAFF.

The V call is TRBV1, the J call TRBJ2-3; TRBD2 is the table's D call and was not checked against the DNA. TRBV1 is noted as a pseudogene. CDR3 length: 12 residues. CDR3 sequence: CTISGVQDTQYF. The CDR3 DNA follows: TGCACCATCTCGGGGGTCCAGGATACGCAGTATTTT.

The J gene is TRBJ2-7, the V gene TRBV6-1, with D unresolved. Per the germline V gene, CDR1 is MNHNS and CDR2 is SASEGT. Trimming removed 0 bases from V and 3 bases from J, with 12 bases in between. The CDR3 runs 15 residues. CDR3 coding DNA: TGTGCCAGCAGTGAAGCGGTTGGCAGTCTCTACGAGCAGTACTTC. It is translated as CASSEAVGSLYEQYF.

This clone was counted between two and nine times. The CDR3 nucleotides read TGTGCCAGCAGTTTCTACGCAGGGGATGGCTACACCTTC. It specifies CASSFYAGDGYTF. The V call is TRBV28, the J call TRBJ1-2, with D maybe TRBD1 (6 bases). Germline loops: CDR1 MDHEN, CDR2 SYDVKM. The CDR3 spans 13 residues. V was clipped by 3 bases and J by 6 bases, with 11 bases between them.

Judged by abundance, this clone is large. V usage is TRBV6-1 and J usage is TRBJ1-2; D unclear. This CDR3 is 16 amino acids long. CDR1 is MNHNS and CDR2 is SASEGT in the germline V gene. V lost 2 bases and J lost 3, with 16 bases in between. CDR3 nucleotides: TGTGCCAGCAGTGAACTTCCACAAGACCTAGACTATGGCTACACCTTC. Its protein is CASSELPQDLDYGYTF.

The CDR3, as DNA: TGTGCCCAGGAGGAAATAGGGCGCGATGAGCAGTTCTTC. It specifies CAQEEIGRDEQFF. J is TRBJ2-1 and V is TRBV7-8; the D gene is possibly TRBD2 (5 bases). Trimming stripped 11 bases from V and 8 bases from J, with 19 bases between. The CDR3 runs to 13 residues. Germline CDR1 is SGHVS and CDR2 is FQNEAQ.

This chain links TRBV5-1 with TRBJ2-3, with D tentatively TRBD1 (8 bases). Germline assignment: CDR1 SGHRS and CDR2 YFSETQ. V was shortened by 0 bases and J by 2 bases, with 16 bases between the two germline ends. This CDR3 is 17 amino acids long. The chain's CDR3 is CASSLDQGAGDTDTQYF. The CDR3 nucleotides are TGCGCCAGCAGCTTGGACCAGGGGGCGGGAGACACAGATACGCAGTATTTT. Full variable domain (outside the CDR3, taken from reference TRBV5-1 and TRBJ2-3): KAGVTQTPRYLIKTRGQQVTLSCSPISGHRSVSWYQQTPGQGLQFLFEYFSETQRNKGNFPGRFSGRQFSNSRSEMNVSTLELGDSALYLCASSLDQGAGDTDTQYFGPGTRLTVL.

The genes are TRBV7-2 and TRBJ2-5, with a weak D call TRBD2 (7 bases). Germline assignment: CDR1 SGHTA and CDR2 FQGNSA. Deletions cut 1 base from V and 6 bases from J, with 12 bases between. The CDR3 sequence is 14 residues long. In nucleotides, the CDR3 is TGTGCCAGCAGCTTAGGGGGGGGCGCAAAGACCCAGTACTTC. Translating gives CASSLGGGAKTQYF.

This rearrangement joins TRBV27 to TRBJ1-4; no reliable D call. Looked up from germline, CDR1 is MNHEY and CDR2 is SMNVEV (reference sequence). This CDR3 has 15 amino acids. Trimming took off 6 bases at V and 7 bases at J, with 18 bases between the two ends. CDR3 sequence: CASRRGGSWFEKLFF. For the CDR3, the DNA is TGTGCCAGCAGACGTGGAGGATCATGGTTTGAAAAACTGTTTTTT. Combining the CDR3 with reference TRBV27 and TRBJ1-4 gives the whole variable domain EAQVTQNPRYLITVTGKKLTVTCSQNMNHEYMSWYRQDPGLGLRQIYYSMNVEVTDKGDVPEGYKVSRKEKRNFPLILESPSPNQTSLYFCASRRGGSWFEKLFFGSGTQLSVL.

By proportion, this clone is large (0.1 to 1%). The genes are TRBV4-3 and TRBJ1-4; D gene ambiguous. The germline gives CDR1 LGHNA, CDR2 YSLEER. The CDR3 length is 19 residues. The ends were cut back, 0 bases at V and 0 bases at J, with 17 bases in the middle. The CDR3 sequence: CASSQDSTGNIATNEKLFF. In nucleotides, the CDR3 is TGCGCCAGCAGCCAAGATTCAACGGGGAACATTGCAACTAATGAAAAACTGTTTTTT.

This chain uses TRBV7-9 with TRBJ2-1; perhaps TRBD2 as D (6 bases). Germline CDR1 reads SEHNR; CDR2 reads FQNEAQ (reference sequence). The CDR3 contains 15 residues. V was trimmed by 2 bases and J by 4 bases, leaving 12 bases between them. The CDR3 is CASSLSSGVYNEQFF. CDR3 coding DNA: TGTGCCAGCAGCTTATCGTCGGGAGTTTACAATGAGCAGTTCTTC.